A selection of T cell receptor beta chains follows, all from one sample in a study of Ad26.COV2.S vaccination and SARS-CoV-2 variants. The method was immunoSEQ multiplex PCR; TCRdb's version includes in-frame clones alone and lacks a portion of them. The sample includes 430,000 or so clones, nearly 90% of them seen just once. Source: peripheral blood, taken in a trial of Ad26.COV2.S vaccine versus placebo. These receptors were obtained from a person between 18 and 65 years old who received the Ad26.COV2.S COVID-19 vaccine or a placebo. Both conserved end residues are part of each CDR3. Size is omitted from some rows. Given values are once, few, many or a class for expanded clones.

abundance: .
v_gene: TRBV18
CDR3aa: CASSQGRDTEAFF

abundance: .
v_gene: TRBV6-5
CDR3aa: CAGHRARNTEAFF

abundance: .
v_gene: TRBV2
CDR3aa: CASSILYRGAEAFF

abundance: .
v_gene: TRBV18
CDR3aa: CASSPWDTSNTGELFF

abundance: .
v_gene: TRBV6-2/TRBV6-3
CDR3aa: CASSYPLRRGGTNTGELFF

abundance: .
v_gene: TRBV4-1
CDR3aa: CASSQVGESRYTF

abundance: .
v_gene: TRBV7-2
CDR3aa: CASSLDSTGGTQYF

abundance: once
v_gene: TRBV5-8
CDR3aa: CASSSGLRTGGHREQFF

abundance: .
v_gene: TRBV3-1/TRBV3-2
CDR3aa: CASSQDNRYSPLHF

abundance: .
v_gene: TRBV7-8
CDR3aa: CASSLVGPVEAFF

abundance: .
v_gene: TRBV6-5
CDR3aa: CASSYGNRGSYNEQFF

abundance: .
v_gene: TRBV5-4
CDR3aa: CASSLEETQYF

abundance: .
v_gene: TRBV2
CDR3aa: CASSVDGTTTYNEQFF

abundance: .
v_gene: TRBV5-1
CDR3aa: CASSLDPNTGELFF

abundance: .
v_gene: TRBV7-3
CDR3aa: CASAGPGTNEQFF

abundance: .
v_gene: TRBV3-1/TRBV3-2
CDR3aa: CASSGRDTAGVRETQYF

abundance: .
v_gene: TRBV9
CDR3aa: CASSVSSGSSYNEQFF

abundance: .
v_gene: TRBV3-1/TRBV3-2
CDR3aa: CASSQAPANHYEQYF

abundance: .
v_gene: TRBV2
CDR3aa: CASSRTGGVSPLHF

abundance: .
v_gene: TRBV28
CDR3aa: CASSFGLRGLNEQFF

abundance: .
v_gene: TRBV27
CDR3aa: CASSLGGGGNTQYF

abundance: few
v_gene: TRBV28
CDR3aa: CASSLYPWEQYF

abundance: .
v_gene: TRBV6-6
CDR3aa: CASSSGTGGMDTQYF

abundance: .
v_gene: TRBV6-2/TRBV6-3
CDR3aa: CASSSLPGQGDYGYTF

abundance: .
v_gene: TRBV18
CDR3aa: CASSGSAGAGKETQYF

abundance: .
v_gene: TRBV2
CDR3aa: CASSEGLAGNYEQYF

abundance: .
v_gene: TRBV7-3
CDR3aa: CASSLQSGREETQYF

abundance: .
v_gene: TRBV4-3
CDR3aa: CASRRGLAGATTGELFF

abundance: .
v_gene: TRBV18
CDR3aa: CASSPPKGDTQYF

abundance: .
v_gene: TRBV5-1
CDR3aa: CASSLEGAQETQYF

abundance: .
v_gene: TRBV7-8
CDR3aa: CASSLPDDRTFYPQHF

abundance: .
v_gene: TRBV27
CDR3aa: CASSSLRNHRQYF

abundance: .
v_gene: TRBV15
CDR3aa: CATSRAGGNQPQHF

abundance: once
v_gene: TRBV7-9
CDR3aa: CASSLGDRGGDTQYF

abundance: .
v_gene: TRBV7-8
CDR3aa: CASSPVGGPGSNQPQHF

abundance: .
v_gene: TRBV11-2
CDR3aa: CASSSRALSTDTQYF

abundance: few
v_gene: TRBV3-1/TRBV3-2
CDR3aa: CASSRMGGALSMVRGYTF

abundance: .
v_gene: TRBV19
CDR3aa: CASKDGRDRGRTEAFF

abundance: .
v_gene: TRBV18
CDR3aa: CASSPGQAVVRQYF

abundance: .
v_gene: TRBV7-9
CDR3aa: CASSLPGWGNEQFF